This T cell receptor beta chain was sequenced during a study of CD8+CD57+ T cells in acquired aplastic anemia. Study findings and constraints: No significant difference in CD8+ Simpson's diversity was found between patients and controls.

According to the study, genomic DNA was the template for TCR beta VDJ and CDR3 profiling. TCRdb re-called the reads with MiXCR, one entry per CDR3 protein. The sample consists of a few hundred thousand distinct CDR3 sequences, roughly 64% of them appearing once. On this clonotype: Its antigen is undetermined. One end of the junction fails to match germline, which may point to a read error.

The CDR3 length is 11 residues. Germline V gene lookup returns CDR1 SGHNT and CDR2 YENEEA. This clonotype was obtained from a human donor in good health, serving as a control. The chain has TRBV11-3 and TRBJ2-7, with a weak D call TRBD1 (6 bases). The sequencing input was sorted CD4+, CD8+, or CD8+CD57+ T cells (not recorded which) from PBMCs. The DNA of the CDR3 is TGTGCCACCAGCATGGGTGACAGGAAGTACTTC. It yields the protein CATSMGDRKYF.